The 3 T cell receptor beta chains reported below all come from one sample, sequenced in a study of response to subunit inactivated influenza vaccine. TCRdb re-called the RT-PCR reads through MiXCR, storing one row per CDR3 protein. The top ten hold 10% to 15% of the sample, which has 500,000 to 600,000 distinct CDR3 sequences, over 10% seen once. The sample was PBMCs from blood, taken about 40 days after vaccination. These receptor sequences come from a man between 50 and 59 years old who received an inactivated influenza vaccine.

The sample holds a few counts of this clonotype. The genes are TRBV5-1 and TRBJ1-1; D is unresolved. Germline values: CDR1 SGHRS, CDR2 YFSETQ. With 0 bases removed from V and 0 bases from J, the gap between germline ends came to 9 bases. CDR3 length: 15 amino acids. The CDR3 protein is CASSLEISVNTEAFF. The CDR3 bases are TGCGCCAGCAGCTTGGAGATATCGGTGAACACTGAAGCTTTCTTT.

This clonotype was detected a few times. The V gene is TRBV27, the J gene TRBJ1-2; TRBD1 is a possible D gene (6 bases). The CDR3 totals 16 residues. Germline CDR1 and CDR2: MNHEY and SMNVEV (reference sequence). V lost 6 bases and J 8 bases, leaving 25 bases between the germline ends. In DNA, the CDR3 is TGTGCCAGCAGCAGCGAGTATAAACAGGGCCGGGAGGGCTACACCTTC. This sequence encodes CASSSEYKQGREGYTF.

This clonotype has a handful of counts. This chain uses TRBV12-3 or TRBV12-4 with TRBJ2-7; the D gene is possibly TRBD2 (6 bases). The CDR3 runs 15 residues. The V end was cut by 2 bases, the J end by 0 bases, with 11 bases between. This CDR3 is CASSLTDGSSYEQYF. The CDR3 coding sequence is TGTGCCAGCAGTTTAACTGACGGGAGCTCCTACGAGCAGTACTTC.